This record covers a single T cell receptor beta chain. Original processing notes: For nucleated cells, counts were estimated from reference gene primer amplification. Assay: immunoSEQ multiplex PCR; the TCRdb copy retains only in-frame clones and omits some. D and trimming come from the DNA, and the V and J calls and clone size come from that table. The sample records some 93,000 clones, approximately 86% being singletons. The germline V gene encodes CDR1 MDHEN and CDR2 SYDVKM. The CDR3 has 15 residues. The V segment lost 7 bases and the J segment 4 bases; nucleotides outside the gene matches: 12. The data belong to a study of blood T cell repertoires in COVID-19. Turning to the study itself: Acute and convalescent COVID-19 samples came from the United States, Italy and Spain. The analysed material was cDNA or gDNA that came from T cells, B-cell-depleted T cells, or PBMCs.

The sequencing sample was made of peripheral blood. The sequence was collected from an elderly woman with acute or convalescent COVID-19. The chain couples TRBV28 to TRBJ1-1; 7 bases are a match to TRBD1. CDR3 region: CASTAGGAGSTEAFF. The CDR3 region has the DNA TGTGCCAGCACGGCAGGGGGTGCAGGGAGCACTGAAGCTTTCTTT.